This T cell receptor beta chain derives from a study of control samples from healthy donors and cancer patients. TCRdb's copy holds only in-frame clones and misses some; the assay was immunoSEQ multiplex PCR. The data hold around 200,000 clones, with 80% to 95% observed a single time. Remarks on this clone: This sample also contains other DNA sequences that code for the same CDR3.

Trimming took off 0 bases at V and 0 bases at J, with 4 bases between the two ends. The CDR3 totals 14 residues. Germline V gives CDR1 SGHRS, CDR2 YFSETQ. The receptor comes from a man between 18 and 35 years old in good health. The sample consisted of blood. This chain connects TRBV5-1 to TRBJ1-3; D is unresolved. CDR3 DNA: TGCGCCAGCAGCTTGGGAGGCTCTGGAAACACCATATATTTT. Translation gives CASSLGGSGNTIYF.